The 2 T cell receptor beta chains presented below share a single source sample, sequenced in a study of CD8 T cells in Susac syndrome. Random hexamers served to reverse transcribe roughly 0.45 to 1 ug RNA. One entry per CDR3 protein, called by TCRdb with MiXCR from the immunoSEQ multiplex PCR reads. The sample contains 150,000 to 200,000 distinct CDR3 sequences, approximately 94% of which appear only once. Material: CD4+ T cells from PBMCs. Receptors originate from a human donor with multiple sclerosis.

The chain uses TRBV24-1 and TRBJ2-1; TRBD2 aligns across 16 bases. The J segment lost 5 bases and the V segment lost 3 bases, leaving 3 bases of the junction unmatched. This CDR3 is built from 17 residues. Germline V gene lookup returns CDR1 KGHDR and CDR2 SFDVKD. CDR3 sequence: CATSDPGTSGRDNEQFF. CDR3 nucleotide sequence: TGTGCCACCAGTGATCCGGGGACTAGCGGGAGGGACAATGAGCAGTTCTTC.

The rearrangement joins TRBV5-1 to TRBJ2-5; the D call may be TRBD1 or TRBD2 (5 bases each). The CDR3 covers 15 residues. The germline V and J ends were trimmed by 0 bases and 5 bases, with 14 bases remaining between them. CDR1 and CDR2 (germline): SGHRS, YFSETQ. The CDR3 DNA is TGCGCCAGCAGCTTGGCTTGGGGCCCGGGGGAGACCCAGTACTTC. Protein: CASSLAWGPGETQYF.